Shown below are 32 T cell receptor beta chains from a single sample sequenced in a study of identical twins. TCRdb redid the calling of the 5' RACE reads with MiXCR, one entry per CDR3 protein. The sample consists of about 730,000 distinct CDR3 sequences, less than 25% of them appearing once. These data were also filed under a second study, of T cells expressing NK-cell markers.

Source material: PBMCs. The receptors come from a woman younger than 30 in good health.

This clonotype was seen repeatedly, ten times or more. This chain joins TRBV4-1 and TRBJ2-7; TRBD1 or TRBD2 may be the D gene (6 bases each). The CDR3 consists of 15 residues. CDR1 and CDR2 from the germline V gene are MGHRA and YSYEKL. The ends were cut back, 1 base at V and 2 bases at J, with 12 bases in the middle. The CDR3 protein is CASSQGGGGTYEQYF. Written as DNA, the CDR3 is TGCGCCAGCAGCCAAGGAGGAGGGGGGACCTACGAGCAGTACTTC.

The V gene is TRBV16, the J gene TRBJ2-1, with 8 positions matching TRBD2. The CDR3 loop spans 15 amino acids. Trimming removed 3 bases from V and 7 bases from J; junction bases left unmatched: 8. CDR1 is KGHSY, CDR2 FQNENV, per germline. In DNA, the CDR3 is TGTGCCAGCAGCCATACGGGAGGGCCTGGAAATGAGCAGTTCTTC. Amino acid sequence: CASSHTGGPGNEQFF.

The chain employs TRBV5-1 and TRBJ1-2, with 7 bases lining up with TRBD1. CDR1 SGHRS and CDR2 YFSETQ come from the germline V gene. Germline trimming cut 0 bases from V and 4 bases from J; bases unmatched to any gene: 6. CDR3 length: 15 residues. CDR3 bases: TGCGCCAGCAGCTTGGGACAGGGATTATTCTATGGCTACACCTTC. It codes for CASSLGQGLFYGYTF.

This clonotype was picked up a small number of times. The chain carries TRBV5-1 and TRBJ2-1; 8 nucleotides match TRBD2. CDR1 SGHRS and CDR2 YFSETQ come from the germline V gene. Germline trimming cut 4 bases from V and 14 bases from J; bases unmatched to any gene: 14. The CDR3 has 14 residues. The CDR3: CASSLKVAGYGEFF. Written as DNA, the CDR3 is TGCGCCAGCAGCCTCAAGGTAGCGGGATATGGGGAGTTCTTC. Together with reference TRBV5-1 and TRBJ2-1, the CDR3 gives the full variable domain: KAGVTQTPRYLIKTRGQQVTLSCSPISGHRSVSWYQQTPGQGLQFLFEYFSETQRNKGNFPGRFSGRQFSNSRSEMNVSTLELGDSALYLCASSLKVAGYGEFFGPGTRLTVL.

This chain uses TRBV12-3 or TRBV12-4 with TRBJ2-3, with 8 bases aligning to TRBD2. CDR3 length equals 14 residues. Germline trimming cut 2 bases from V and 6 bases from J; bases unmatched to any gene: 4. CDR3 sequence reads: CASSLRAGVDTQYF. The CDR3 DNA sequence: TGTGCCAGCAGTTTAAGAGCGGGGGTGGATACGCAGTATTTT.

The rearrangement uses TRBV6-1 and TRBJ2-7; D may match TRBD1 or TRBD2 (5 bases each). The CDR3 extends over 17 amino acids. Germline-derived CDR1 and CDR2 are MNHNS and SASEGT. Trimming removed 7 bases from V and 4 bases from J, with 26 bases in between. CDR3 loop: CASTPMVGTDVTYEQYF. CDR3 bases: TGTGCCAGCACCCCCATGGTTGGGACGGACGTTACTTACGAGCAGTACTTC.

V gene TRBV10-3 combines with J gene TRBJ2-1, with 9 bases lining up with TRBD2. CDR3 length equals 17 residues. Germline assignment: CDR1 ENHRY and CDR2 SYGVKD. The V segment lost 0 bases and the J segment 6 bases; nucleotides outside the gene matches: 9. The CDR3 here is CAISESTHSGGPNEQFF. CDR3 sequence (DNA): TGTGCCATCAGTGAGTCGACTCATAGCGGGGGACCCAATGAGCAGTTCTTC.

This clonotype has only a few counts. The V and J genes are TRBV2 and TRBJ1-5; D is undetermined. CDR1 and CDR2 (germline): SNHLY, FYNNEI. V was cut by 2 bases and J by 3 bases, with 8 bases left in between. The CDR3 has 14 amino acids. CDR3 loop: CASSEIVLNQPQHF. The DNA for the CDR3 is TGTGCCAGCAGTGAAATAGTCCTCAATCAGCCCCAGCATTTT. The full variable domain, its missing parts supplied by reference TRBV2 and TRBJ1-5, is EPEVTQTPSHQVTQMGQEVILRCVPISNHLYFYWYRQILGQKVEFLVSFYNNEISEKSEIFDDQFSVERPDGSNFTLKIRSTKLEDSAMYFCASSEIVLNQPQHFGDGTRLSIL.

This clonotype came up a few times. The V gene is TRBV12-3 or TRBV12-4, the J gene TRBJ2-1, with a weak D call TRBD1 (5 bases). The CDR3 length is 15 residues. Trimming stripped 3 bases from V and 0 bases from J, with 9 bases between. CDR3 bases: TGTGCCAGCAGTTTCCCCAGGGTCTCCTACAATGAGCAGTTCTTC. Translating gives CASSFPRVSYNEQFF.

V and J are TRBV12-3 or TRBV12-4 and TRBJ2-1; the D gene is possibly TRBD2 (7 bases). This CDR3 region has 14 residues. With 2 bases removed from V and 9 bases from J, the gap between germline ends came to 14 bases. The CDR3 coding sequence is TGTGCCAGCAGTTTACAAGGGGGGGCCTTTGAGCAGTTCTTC. This translates into CASSLQGGAFEQFF.

The chain carries TRBV4-3 and TRBJ1-1, with D possibly TRBD1 on 5 matching bases. This CDR3 spans 14 amino acids. Germline CDR1 LGHNA, CDR2 YSLEER. The V end lost 0 bases, the J end lost 11 bases, and 16 bases lay between the germline ends. In DNA form, the CDR3 reads TGCGCCAGCAGCCAAGAGCCGGGAGGGACTTCGGCTTTCTTT. It codes for CASSQEPGGTSAFF.

This clonotype showed up many times. This chain joins TRBV20-1 and TRBJ2-5; D is unresolved. Germline CDR1 is DFQATT and CDR2 is SNEGSKA (reference sequence). The CDR3 is 14 residues long. V was cut by 2 bases and J by 2 bases, with 12 bases left in between. The CDR3: CSARISGTQETQYF. The CDR3 DNA follows: TGCAGTGCTAGAATCTCAGGAACTCAAGAGACCCAGTACTTC.

This clonotype has ten or more counts. The chain combines TRBV4-3 with TRBJ2-4; D call uncertain. Germline values: CDR1 LGHNA, CDR2 YSLEER. V dropped 4 bases and J dropped 9 bases, with 13 bases sitting between them. CDR3 length: 13 residues. The CDR3 here is CASSPHGPGIQYF. DNA of the CDR3: TGCGCCAGCAGCCCTCACGGGCCGGGCATTCAGTACTTC.

V usage is TRBV7-2 and J usage is TRBJ2-1; 14 bases are a match to TRBD2. CDR3 length equals 15 residues. The germline gives CDR1 SGHTA, CDR2 FQGNSA. J lost 4 bases, V lost 7 bases, and 3 bases had no gene match. Here the CDR3 DNA reads TGTGCCAGCATGCGGACTAGCGGGGGGTACAATGAGCAGTTCTTC. It is translated as CASMRTSGGYNEQFF.

CDR3: CSAGFSGLAGERLYNEQFF. The CDR3 DNA sequence: TGCAGTGCTGGTTTTTCGGGACTAGCGGGAGAGCGACTATACAATGAGCAGTTCTTC. The chain couples TRBV20-1 to TRBJ2-1, with 14 bases lining up with TRBD2. V was clipped by 5 bases and J by 4 bases; unmatched bases: 16. The CDR3 covers 19 residues. Germline V CDR1 and CDR2: DFQATT, SNEGSKA (reference sequence).

This clonotype was observed a handful of times. This chain connects TRBV14 to TRBJ1-1; D gene uncertain. The ends were cut back, 7 bases at V and 0 bases at J, with 9 bases in the middle. The CDR3 totals 13 residues. CDR1 is SGHDN and CDR2 is FVKESK in the germline V gene. The CDR3 protein is CASTYWVNTEAFF. CDR3 nucleotides: TGTGCCAGCACCTACTGGGTGAACACTGAAGCTTTCTTT.

The chain joins TRBV5-5 to TRBJ2-1; TRBD1 agrees at 12 bases. The CDR3 loop spans 14 amino acids. In germline, CDR1 is SGHKS, CDR2 YYEKEE (reference sequence). The J segment lost 6 bases and the V segment lost 3 bases, leaving 1 base of the junction unmatched. In DNA, the CDR3 is TGTGCCAGCAGCTGGGGACAGGGGGCCAATGAGCAGTTCTTC. Its translation is CASSWGQGANEQFF.

The chain couples TRBV10-3 to TRBJ2-1, with TRBD2 identical over 7 bases. Per the germline V gene, CDR1 is ENHRY and CDR2 is SYGVKD. V gave up 9 bases and J gave up 6 bases; unmatched junction bases: 8. CDR3 size: 13 residues. As DNA, the CDR3 is TGTGCCATTGGGACTACGTTATTCAATGAGCAGTTCTTC. Translation: CAIGTTLFNEQFF.

This rearrangement joins TRBV20-1 to TRBJ2-3; D call uncertain. The CDR3 contains 11 residues. The V end lost 5 bases, the J end lost 6 bases, and 9 bases lay between the germline ends. Germline CDR1 reads DFQATT; CDR2 reads SNEGSKA (reference sequence). CDR3 amino acids: CSAPHGDTQYF. The CDR3 DNA follows: TGCAGTGCTCCCCACGGGGATACGCAGTATTTT.

V usage is TRBV4-2 and J usage is TRBJ2-1, with 11 nucleotides matching TRBD2. The V gene end was trimmed by 1 base and the J gene end by 9 bases; junction bases not matched to a gene: 8. The germline V gene encodes CDR1 LGHNA and CDR2 YNFKEQ. The CDR3 has 16 amino acids. CDR3 coding DNA: TGTGCCAGCAGCCAAGCTGTCCTAGCGGGAGGCGGTGAGCAGTTCTTC. This translates into CASSQAVLAGGGEQFF.

The rearrangement links TRBV7-9 to TRBJ2-7; D is possibly TRBD2 (6 bases). V shed 7 bases and J shed 7 bases, with 23 bases lying between them. Germline loops: CDR1 SEHNR, CDR2 FQNEAQ (reference sequence). The CDR3 has 15 residues. This chain's CDR3 is CASIYAGTAVGEQYF. CDR3 nucleotide sequence: TGTGCCAGCATCTACGCCGGGACTGCCGTCGGTGAGCAGTACTTC.

The chain employs TRBV7-3 and TRBJ2-3, with TRBD2 identical over 13 bases. Germline values: CDR1 SGHTA, CDR2 FQGTGA. Losses at the gene ends were 0 bases for V and 5 bases for J; bases not matched to a gene: 5. This CDR3 spans 17 amino acids. In nucleotides, the CDR3 is TGTGCCAGCAGCTTAACGATGACTAGCGGGGGGTTAGATACGCAGTATTTT. Its translation is CASSLTMTSGGLDTQYF.

This chain joins TRBV7-6 and TRBJ2-3, with 9 bases lining up with TRBD2. V trimming: 2 bases; J trimming: 6 bases; junction bases outside the gene matches: 9. The CDR3 runs 16 residues. CDR1 and CDR2 from the germline V gene are SGHVS and FNYEAQ. The CDR3 spells CASSLRIAGVQDTQYF. The CDR3 DNA reads TGTGCCAGCAGCTTAAGGATAGCGGGAGTGCAGGATACGCAGTATTTT.

This clonotype was detected only a few times. This chain connects TRBV20-1 to TRBJ1-2; D gene unclear. The CDR3 has 13 residues. The V and J ends lost 2 bases and 4 bases respectively, with 11 bases between them. Per germline, CDR1 DFQATT and CDR2 SNEGSKA (reference sequence). The CDR3 sequence is CSARWRESYGYTF. As DNA, the CDR3 is TGCAGTGCTAGATGGAGGGAGAGCTATGGCTACACCTTC.

This clonotype was counted only a few times. The chain combines TRBV29-1 with TRBJ2-1; 8 positions match TRBD2. V dropped 8 bases and J dropped 9; count of bases not matched to a gene: 3. CDR3 size: 10 residues. Germline CDR1 reads SQVTM; CDR2 reads ANQGSEA. DNA for the CDR3: TGCAGCACCGGACTAGCTGAGCAGTTCTTC. Translated: CSTGLAEQFF.

This clonotype showed up just a few times. The chain joins TRBV3-1 to TRBJ2-1; 9 positions agree with TRBD2. This CDR3 has 16 residues. The V segment lost 2 bases and the J segment 5 bases; nucleotides outside the gene matches: 7. CDR1 and CDR2 (germline): LGHDT, YNNKEL (reference sequence). The CDR3 nucleotides are TGTGCCAGCAGCCAACGGGTACTAGCGGGTAACAATGAGCAGTTCTTC. It codes for CASSQRVLAGNNEQFF.

The chain links TRBV20-1 to TRBJ2-4; no clear D gene. The germline V gene encodes CDR1 DFQATT and CDR2 SNEGSKA (reference sequence). V was cut by 1 base and J by 0 bases, with 13 bases left in between. The length of the CDR3 is 16 residues. This CDR3 is CSARVAVFLAKNIQYF. CDR3 bases: TGCAGTGCTAGAGTAGCCGTATTCCTAGCCAAAAACATTCAGTACTTC.

The chain links TRBV20-1 to TRBJ1-4, with D perhaps matching TRBD1 (5 bases). Between the trimmed V and J ends, which lost 5 bases and 7 bases, there was a span of 14 bases. The CDR3 runs to 13 residues. Per germline, CDR1 DFQATT and CDR2 SNEGSKA (reference sequence). The CDR3 sequence is CSASLGGGEKLFF. CDR3 DNA: TGCAGTGCTTCCCTGGGTGGGGGTGAAAAACTGTTTTTT.

This clonotype was detected a few times. The gene calls are TRBV12-3 or TRBV12-4 and TRBJ1-5; D uncertain. Trimming removed 6 bases at V and 3 bases at J, with 12 bases between. The CDR3 runs to 14 residues. In DNA form, the CDR3 reads TGTGCCAGCAGCTCCCTATCGTCCAATCAGCCCCAGCATTTT. It is translated as CASSSLSSNQPQHF.

CDR3 residues: CASSFASGAGDTDTQYF. CDR3 DNA sequence: TGTGCCAGCAGCTTTGCGTCGGGAGCGGGCGACACAGATACGCAGTATTTT. The chain carries TRBV7-9 and TRBJ2-3; TRBD2 might be the D (6 bases). CDR1 is SEHNR and CDR2 is FQNEAQ in the germline V gene (reference sequence). Trimming took 3 bases from V and 2 from J, leaving 18 bases between them. This CDR3 is 17 amino acids long.

The chain employs TRBV13 and TRBJ1-4, with D unresolved. V was cut by 5 bases and J by 6 bases, with 16 bases left in between. The CDR3 covers 15 residues. CDR1 is PRHDT and CDR2 is FYEKMQ in the germline V gene (reference sequence). CDR3 nucleotide sequence: TGTGCCAGCAGCCTAGCCCAGGTCGGGCATGAAAAACTGTTTTTT. Encoded protein: CASSLAQVGHEKLFF. Full variable domain (remainder filled in from reference TRBV13 and TRBJ1-4): AAGVIQSPRHLIKEKRETATLKCYPIPRHDTVYWYQQGPGQDPQFLISFYEKMQSDKGSIPDRFSAQQFSDYHSELNMSSLELGDSALYFCASSLAQVGHEKLFFGSGTQLSVL.

This clonotype was detected only a few times. The chain has TRBV7-2 and TRBJ1-1; D gene ambiguous. The CDR3 is made up of 15 amino acids. Germline V gene data show CDR1 as SGHTA and CDR2 as FQGNSA. The germline V and J ends were trimmed by 5 bases and 5 bases, with 18 bases remaining between them. In nucleotides, the CDR3 is TGTGCCAGCAGCCCCCTCATTGGGAGTAAGACTGAAGCTTTCTTT. Its translation: CASSPLIGSKTEAFF. Using reference TRBV7-2 and TRBJ1-1 for the parts outside the CDR3, the full variable domain is GAGVSQSPSNKVTEKGKDVELRCDPISGHTALYWYRQSLGQGLEFLIYFQGNSAPDKSGLPSDRFSAERTGGSVSTLTIQRTQQEDSAVYLCASSPLIGSKTEAFFGQGTRLTVV.